Described below is a single TCR beta chain sequence and its context. Its antigen remains unknown. These data are taken from a study of post-analysis software for immune sequencing data. The study, taken as a whole, reports: Compared with controls, patients had more of about 5 TRBV segments, including TRBV5-6, TRBV5-1 and TRBV20-1.

V was pared by 4 bases and J by 3 bases, with 10 bases between. The V gene's germline CDR1 is LGHDT and CDR2 YNNKEL (reference sequence). The CDR3 extends over 14 amino acids. Incorporated into the TCR beta cDNA libraries were unique molecular identifiers, which served to reduce PCR and sequencing biases. TCRdb independently ran MiXCR on the PCR reads; one entry per CDR3 protein. The sample consists of more than 500,000 distinct CDR3 sequences, 34% of them appearing once. Sequenced material: blood. The chain recombines TRBV3-1 with TRBJ2-1, with D possibly TRBD1 on 6 matching bases. The sequence was collected from a girl aged 2-17 years with multiple sclerosis. CDR3 DNA sequence: TGTGCCAGCAGCCGAGGGGGAAACTACAATGAGCAGTTCTTC. Protein sequence: CASSRGGNYNEQFF.